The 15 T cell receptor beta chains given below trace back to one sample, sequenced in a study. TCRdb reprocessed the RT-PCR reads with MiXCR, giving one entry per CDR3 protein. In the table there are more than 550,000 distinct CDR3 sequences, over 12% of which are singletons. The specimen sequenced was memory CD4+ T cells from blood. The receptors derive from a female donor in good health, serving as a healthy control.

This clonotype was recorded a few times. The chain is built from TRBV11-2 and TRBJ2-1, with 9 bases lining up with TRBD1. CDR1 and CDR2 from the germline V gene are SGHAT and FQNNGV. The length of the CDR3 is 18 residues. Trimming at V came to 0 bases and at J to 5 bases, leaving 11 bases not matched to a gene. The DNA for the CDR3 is TGTGCCAGCAGCTTAGATGTGTCGTTGGGACAGGGTAACAATGAGCAGTTCTTC. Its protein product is CASSLDVSLGQGNNEQFF.

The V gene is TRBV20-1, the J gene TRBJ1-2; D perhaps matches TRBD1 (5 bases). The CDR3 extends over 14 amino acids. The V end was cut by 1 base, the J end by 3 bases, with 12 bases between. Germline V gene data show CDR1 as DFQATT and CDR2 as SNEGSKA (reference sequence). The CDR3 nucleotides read TGCAGTGCTAGAGGTGGCAGGGATTACTATGGCTACACCTTC. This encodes CSARGGRDYYGYTF.

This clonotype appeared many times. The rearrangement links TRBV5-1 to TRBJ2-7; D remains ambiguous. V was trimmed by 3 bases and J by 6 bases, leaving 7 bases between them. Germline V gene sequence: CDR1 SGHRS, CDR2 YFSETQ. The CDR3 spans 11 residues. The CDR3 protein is CASSSTREQYF. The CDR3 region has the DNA TGCGCCAGCAGCTCAACCCGCGAGCAGTACTTC.

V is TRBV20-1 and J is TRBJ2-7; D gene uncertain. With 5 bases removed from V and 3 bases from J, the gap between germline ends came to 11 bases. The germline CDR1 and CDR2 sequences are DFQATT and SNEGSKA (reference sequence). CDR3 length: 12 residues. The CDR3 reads CSAETGIYEQYF. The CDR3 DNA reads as TGCAGTGCTGAGACTGGGATCTACGAGCAGTACTTC.

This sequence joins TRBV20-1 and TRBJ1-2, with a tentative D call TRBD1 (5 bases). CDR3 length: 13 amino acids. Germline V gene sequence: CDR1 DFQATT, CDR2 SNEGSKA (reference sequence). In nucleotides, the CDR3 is TGCATGCCCTCCGAGGGTAGGGGTTATGGCTACACCTTC. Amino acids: CMPSEGRGYGYTF.

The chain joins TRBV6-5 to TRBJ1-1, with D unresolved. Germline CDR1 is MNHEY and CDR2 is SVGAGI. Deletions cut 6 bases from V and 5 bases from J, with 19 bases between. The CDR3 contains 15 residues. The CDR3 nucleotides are TGTGCCAGCAGCGGTCGGGCGGGGTCGGGTACTGAAGCTTTCTTT. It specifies CASSGRAGSGTEAFF.

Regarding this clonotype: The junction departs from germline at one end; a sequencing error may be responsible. This CDR3 is CSALRGPYNEQVF. CDR3 coding DNA: TGCAGTGCTCTCAGGGGCCCCTACAATGAGCAGGTCTTC. This chain links TRBV20-1 with TRBJ2-1; D is perhaps TRBD1 (6 bases). Looked up from germline, CDR1 is DFQATT and CDR2 is SNEGSKA (reference sequence). The CDR3 is made up of 13 amino acids.

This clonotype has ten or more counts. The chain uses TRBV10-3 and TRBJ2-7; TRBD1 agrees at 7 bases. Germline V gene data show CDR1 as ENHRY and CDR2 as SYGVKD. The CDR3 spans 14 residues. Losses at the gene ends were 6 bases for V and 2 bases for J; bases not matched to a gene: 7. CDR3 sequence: CAIRDRTETYEQYF. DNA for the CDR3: TGTGCCATCAGGGACAGGACGGAGACCTACGAGCAGTACTTC.

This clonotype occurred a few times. CDR3 sequence reads: CASSPQDTQYF. For the CDR3, the DNA is TGTGCCAGCTCACCACAAGATACGCAGTATTTT. The genes are TRBV18 and TRBJ2-3; D call uncertain. The CDR3 consists of 11 residues. V shed 1 base and J shed 5 bases, with 1 base lying between them. The germline V gene encodes CDR1 KGHSH and CDR2 LQKENI.

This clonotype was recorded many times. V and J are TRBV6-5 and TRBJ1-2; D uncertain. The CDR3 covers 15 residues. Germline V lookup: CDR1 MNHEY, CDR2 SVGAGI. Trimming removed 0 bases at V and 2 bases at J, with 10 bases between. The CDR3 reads CASSYSEGTNYGYTF. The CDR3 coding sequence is TGTGCCAGCAGTTACTCCGAGGGAACCAACTATGGCTACACCTTC.

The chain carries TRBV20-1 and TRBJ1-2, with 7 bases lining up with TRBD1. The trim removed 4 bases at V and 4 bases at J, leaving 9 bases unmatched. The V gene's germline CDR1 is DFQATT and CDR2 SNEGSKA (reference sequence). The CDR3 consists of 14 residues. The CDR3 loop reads CSAMLLDRAYGYTF. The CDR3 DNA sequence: TGCAGTGCTATGCTGCTCGACAGGGCCTATGGCTACACCTTC.

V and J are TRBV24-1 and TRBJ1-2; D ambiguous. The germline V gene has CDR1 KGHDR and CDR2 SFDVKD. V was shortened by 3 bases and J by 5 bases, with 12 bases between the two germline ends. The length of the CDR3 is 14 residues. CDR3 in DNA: TGTGCCACCAGTGATAGTCAGGCTCTTTATGGCTACACCTTC. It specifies CATSDSQALYGYTF.

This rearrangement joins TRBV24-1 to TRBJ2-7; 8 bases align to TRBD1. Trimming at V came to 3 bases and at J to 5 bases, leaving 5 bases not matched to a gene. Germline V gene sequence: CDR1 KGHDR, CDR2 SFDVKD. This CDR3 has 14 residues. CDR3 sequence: CATSDQGARDEQYF. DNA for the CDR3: TGTGCCACCAGTGATCAGGGGGCGCGAGACGAGCAGTACTTC.

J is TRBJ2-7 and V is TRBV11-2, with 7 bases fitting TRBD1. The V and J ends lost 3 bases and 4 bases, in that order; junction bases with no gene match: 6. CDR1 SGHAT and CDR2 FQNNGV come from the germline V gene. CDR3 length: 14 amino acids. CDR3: CASSLGQTLYEQYF. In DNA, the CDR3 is TGTGCCAGCAGCTTGGGACAGACACTATACGAGCAGTACTTC.

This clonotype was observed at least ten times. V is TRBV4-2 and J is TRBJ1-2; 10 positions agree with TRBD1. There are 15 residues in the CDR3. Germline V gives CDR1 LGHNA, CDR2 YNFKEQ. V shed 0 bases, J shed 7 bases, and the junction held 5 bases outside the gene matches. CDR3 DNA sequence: TGTGCCAGCAGCCAAGATGGACAGGGGGTCGGTGGCTACACCTTC. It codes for CASSQDGQGVGGYTF.